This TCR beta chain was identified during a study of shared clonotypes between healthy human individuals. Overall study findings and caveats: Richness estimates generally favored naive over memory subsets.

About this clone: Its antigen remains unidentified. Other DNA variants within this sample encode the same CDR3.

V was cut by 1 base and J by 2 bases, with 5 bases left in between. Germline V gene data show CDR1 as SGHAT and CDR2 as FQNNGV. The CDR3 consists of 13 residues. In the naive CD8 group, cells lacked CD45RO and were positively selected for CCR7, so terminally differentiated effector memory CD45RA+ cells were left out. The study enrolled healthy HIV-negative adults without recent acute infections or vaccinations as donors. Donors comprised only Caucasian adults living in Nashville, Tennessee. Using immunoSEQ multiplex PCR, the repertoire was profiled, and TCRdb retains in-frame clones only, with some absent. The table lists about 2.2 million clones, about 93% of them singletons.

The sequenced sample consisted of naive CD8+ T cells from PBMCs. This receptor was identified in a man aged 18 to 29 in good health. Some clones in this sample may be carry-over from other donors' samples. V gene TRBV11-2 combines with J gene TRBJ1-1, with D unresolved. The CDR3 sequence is CASSLGSNTEAFF. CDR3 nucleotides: TGTGCCAGCAGCTTAGGGAGTAACACTGAAGCTTTCTTT.